A single sample gave rise to the 31 T cell receptor beta chains below, sequenced in a study of vaccination effects on CD4 cells after COVID-19. These receptors have no identified antigens. At the end of nine to ten days of culture, CD4+ T cells were isolated. Produced via immunoSEQ multiplex PCR; TCRdb's table is partial and in-frame only. This table holds about 58,000 clones, 65% to 80% found once. Sequenced material: CD4+ T cells from PBMCs cultured without peptide, taken before COVID-19 vaccination. These receptors were obtained from a human donor who received a COVID-19 vaccine.

The rearrangement joins TRBV19 to TRBJ1-5, with 9 bases identical to TRBD1. This CDR3 contains 15 residues. V dropped 2 bases and J dropped 4; count of bases not matched to a gene: 3. From germline, CDR1 is LNHDA and CDR2 SQIVND (reference sequence). CDR3 sequence (DNA): TGTGCCAGTAGTATACGGGACAGGGAGAATCAGCCCCAGCATTTT. This translates into CASSIRDRENQPQHF. The full variable domain, with the rest looked up from reference TRBV19 and TRBJ1-5, is DGGITQSPKYLFRKEGQNVTLSCEQNLNHDAMYWYRQDPGQGLRLIYYSQIVNDFQKGDIAEGYSVSREKKESFPLTVTSAQKNPTAFYLCASSIRDRENQPQHFGDGTRLSIL.

V is TRBV27 and J is TRBJ2-2; 7 bases are shared with TRBD2. The V segment lost 0 bases and the J segment 0 bases; nucleotides outside the gene matches: 1. The germline CDR1 and CDR2 sequences are MNHEY and SMNVEV (reference sequence). This CDR3 is built from 16 residues. As DNA, the CDR3 is TGTGCCAGCAGTTTATCCGGGGGGACGAACACCGGGGAGCTGTTTTTT. Encoded protein: CASSLSGGTNTGELFF.

This chain connects TRBV14 to TRBJ2-5, with 12 bases matching TRBD1. The J segment lost 4 bases and the V segment lost 4 bases, leaving 4 bases of the junction unmatched. Germline V gives CDR1 SGHDN, CDR2 FVKESK. This CDR3 contains 15 residues. CDR3 sequence (DNA): TGTGCCAGCAGCCGCGGGACAGGGGGCCCAGAGACCCAGTACTTC. Its protein is CASSRGTGGPETQYF.

This chain connects TRBV5-1 to TRBJ2-3; a weak D match, TRBD1 (5 bases). Trimming took 5 bases from V and 3 from J, leaving 10 bases between them. CDR1 and CDR2 (germline): SGHRS, YFSETQ. The CDR3 has 13 residues. DNA of the CDR3: TGCGCCAGCAGTTCAGGGTTGACAGATACGCAGTATTTT. Encoded protein: CASSSGLTDTQYF.

The chain carries TRBV28 and TRBJ1-1; 9 bases are shared with TRBD1. Germline V gene sequence: CDR1 MDHEN, CDR2 SYDVKM. There are 18 residues in the CDR3. The junction had 23 bases not matched to a gene; V was cut back by 4 bases and J by 11 bases. This CDR3 is CASSSYRVRRDRDSGAFF. The DNA for the CDR3 is TGTGCCAGCAGTTCTTATCGGGTCCGGAGGGACAGGGATTCCGGCGCTTTCTTT.

This chain links TRBV5-1 with TRBJ1-2; D not resolved. CDR1 and CDR2 (germline): SGHRS, YFSETQ. V gave up 1 base and J gave up 1 base, with 8 bases separating them. This CDR3 is built from 14 residues. CDR3 bases: TGCGCCAGCAGCTTGACTCCGGGTAACTATGGCTACACCTTC. Residues: CASSLTPGNYGYTF.

V usage is TRBV19 and J usage is TRBJ2-1; no clear D. Germline CDR1 LNHDA, CDR2 SQIVND (reference sequence). This CDR3 contains 14 residues. Trimming pared 1 base from V and 6 bases from J, leaving 10 bases between. The CDR3, as DNA: TGTGCCAGTAGTATAGGGCGGCTTCCCAATGAGCAGTTCTTC. This encodes CASSIGRLPNEQFF. The entire variable domain, with the rest obtained from reference TRBV19 and TRBJ2-1, is as follows: DGGITQSPKYLFRKEGQNVTLSCEQNLNHDAMYWYRQDPGQGLRLIYYSQIVNDFQKGDIAEGYSVSREKKESFPLTVTSAQKNPTAFYLCASSIGRLPNEQFFGPGTRLTVL.

Of note for this clone: Germline is not matched at one junction end, which may reflect a read error. The rearrangement joins TRBV18 to TRBJ1-2; a possible D gene is TRBD1 (6 bases). There are 12 residues in the CDR3. Germline V gene sequence: CDR1 KGHSH, CDR2 LQKENI. The CDR3 region has the DNA TGTGCCAGCTCACCGAGTCGACAGGTCGGACGTTTC. Protein sequence: CASSPSRQVGRF.

This chain joins TRBV6-5 and TRBJ2-7; D possibly uses TRBD1 or TRBD2 (5 bases each). Germline V CDR1 and CDR2: MNHEY, SVGAGI. The CDR3 loop spans 14 amino acids. The germline V and J ends were trimmed by 2 bases and 2 bases, with 10 bases remaining between them. The CDR3 sequence is CASSYRDGAYEQYV. The CDR3 DNA follows: TGTGCCAGCAGTTACCGGGACGGAGCCTACGAGCAGTACGTC.

This clone has just one count. The V gene is TRBV12-5, the J gene TRBJ2-3, with 7 bases lining up with TRBD1. CDR1 LGHNT and CDR2 FRNRAP come from the germline V gene. This CDR3 region has 15 residues. With V trimmed by 6 bases and J by 2 bases, 8 bases remained unmatched. This chain's CDR3 is CASGQDRASTDTQYF. CDR3 coding DNA: TGTGCTAGTGGCCAAGACAGGGCCTCCACAGATACGCAGTATTTT.

The rearrangement joins TRBV28 to TRBJ2-5, with D perhaps matching TRBD1 or TRBD2 (6 bases each). From germline, CDR1 is MDHEN and CDR2 SYDVKM. Trimming pared 8 bases from V and 4 bases from J, leaving 14 bases between. The length of the CDR3 is 13 residues. DNA of the CDR3: TGTGCCAGCGGGGGGCCCGCTGGAGAGACCCAGTACTTC. It yields the protein CASGGPAGETQYF.

The CDR3 coding sequence is TGTGCCAGCAGCCGTTGGGTGGCAGGGGCCACCGGGGAGCTGTTTTTT. This sequence encodes CASSRWVAGATGELFF. The V gene is TRBV11-2, the J gene TRBJ2-2, with D possibly being TRBD1 (6 bases). Germline V CDR1 and CDR2: SGHAT, FQNNGV. The V and J ends lost 5 bases and 4 bases respectively, with 17 bases between them. The CDR3 loop spans 16 amino acids.

The chain recombines TRBV7-8 with TRBJ1-2, with D possibly being TRBD1 (5 bases). This CDR3 region has 14 residues. V was cut by 1 base and J by 4 bases, with 10 bases left in between. Germline CDR1 reads SGHVS; CDR2 reads FQNEAQ. CDR3 region: CASSLVSQGYGYTF. The CDR3 bases are TGTGCCAGCAGCTTAGTCAGTCAGGGCTATGGCTACACCTTC.

The CDR3 reads CASSRTRQGGYTF. Written as DNA, the CDR3 is TGTGCCAGCAGCAGGACGAGGCAGGGCGGCTACACCTTC. This chain joins TRBV14 and TRBJ1-2; a possible D gene is TRBD1 (5 bases). This CDR3 is built from 13 residues. Germline CDR1 is SGHDN and CDR2 is FVKESK. Trimming took 5 bases from V and 8 from J, leaving 15 bases between them.

This clone was detected only once. V is TRBV5-1 and J is TRBJ1-1, with 8 bases matching TRBD1. This CDR3 has 14 amino acids. Looked up from germline, CDR1 is SGHRS and CDR2 is YFSETQ. V was pared by 3 bases and J by 1 base, with 2 bases of the junction left unmatched. The CDR3 loop reads CASSSQGGNTEAFF. The DNA for the CDR3 is TGCGCCAGCAGCTCACAGGGGGGGAACACTGAAGCTTTCTTT.

The chain joins TRBV28 to TRBJ2-3; 8 bases match TRBD2. The junction had 4 bases not matched to a gene; V was cut back by 2 bases and J by 6 bases. This CDR3 region has 14 residues. CDR1 is MDHEN and CDR2 is SYDVKM in the germline V gene. DNA of the CDR3: TGTGCCAGCAGTTTACCGGGGGGGGTCGATACGCAGTATTTT. As protein: CASSLPGGVDTQYF.

V usage is TRBV2 and J usage is TRBJ2-3; D assignment may be TRBD1 or TRBD2 (6 bases each). The V gene's germline CDR1 is SNHLY and CDR2 FYNNEI. This CDR3 is built from 15 residues. Trimming pared 7 bases from V and 4 bases from J, leaving 18 bases between. This CDR3 is CASISGGPHPDTQYF. The CDR3 DNA is TGTGCCAGCATTTCCGGGGGCCCCCACCCAGATACGCAGTATTTT.

This clone was found a few times. The gene calls are TRBV2 and TRBJ2-1, with 10 bases aligning to TRBD1. The CDR3 spans 15 residues. The J segment lost 8 bases and the V segment lost 6 bases, leaving 10 bases of the junction unmatched. In germline, CDR1 is SNHLY, CDR2 FYNNEI. CDR3 region: CASRVGTGEWDEQFF. The CDR3, as DNA: TGTGCCAGCAGGGTGGGGACAGGGGAATGGGATGAGCAGTTCTTC.

J is TRBJ1-1 and V is TRBV18, with D possibly being TRBD1 (6 bases). V shed 5 bases and J shed 1 base, with 14 bases lying between them. The CDR3 spans 15 residues. Germline lookup yields CDR1 KGHSH and CDR2 LQKENI. The CDR3 DNA is TGTGCCAGCTCAACGGGAGGGGGATCGAACACTGAAGCTTTCTTT. It codes for CASSTGGGSNTEAFF.

This chain links TRBV5-1 with TRBJ1-2, with D possibly being TRBD1 (5 bases). This CDR3 comprises 17 residues. Trimming took off 4 bases at V and 1 base at J, with 20 bases between the two ends. Germline CDR1 is SGHRS and CDR2 is YFSETQ. The CDR3 is CASSLGGTGGVNYGYTF. CDR3 nucleotide sequence: TGCGCCAGCAGCCTCGGGGGGACGGGAGGAGTTAACTATGGCTACACCTTC.

This clone was detected only a few times. This CDR3 is CASSPPRSLYEQYV. The CDR3 DNA sequence: TGTGCCAGCAGCCCCCCGAGGTCACTTTACGAGCAGTACGTC. The V gene is TRBV21-1, the J gene TRBJ2-7; the table's D call, TRBD2, has no DNA check behind it. TRBV21-1 is noted as a pseudogene. This CDR3 comprises 14 residues.

The chain joins TRBV5-6 to TRBJ2-6; perhaps TRBD1 as D (5 bases). Germline assignment: CDR1 SGHDT and CDR2 YYEEEE. The germline V and J ends were trimmed by 0 bases and 0 bases, with 10 bases remaining between them. The CDR3 consists of 17 residues. CDR3 DNA sequence: TGTGCCAGCAGCTTGGTAGGGGCGCCCTCTGGGGCCAACGTCCTGACTTTC. The encoded protein is CASSLVGAPSGANVLTF.

The gene calls are TRBV6-5 and TRBJ2-7, with TRBD1 matching 9 bases. The CDR3 contains 13 residues. After removal of 7 bases from V and 3 bases from J, the junction contained 4 bases not matched to a gene. In germline, CDR1 is MNHEY, CDR2 SVGAGI. In DNA form, the CDR3 reads TGTGCCAGCAACAGGGGGCCACACTACGAGCAGTACGTC. It translates to CASNRGPHYEQYV.

The chain has TRBV12-3 or TRBV12-4 and TRBJ2-1; TRBD2 agrees at 8 bases. Unmatched junction bases numbered 6, after V lost 5 bases and J lost 9 bases. The CDR3 spans 13 residues. Here the CDR3 DNA reads TGTGCCAGCAGTATAACTGCGGGGGGTGAGCAGTTCTTC. Its translation: CASSITAGGEQFF.

Only a few counts were recorded for this clone. V usage is TRBV18 and J usage is TRBJ1-6, with a possible D match to TRBD1 (5 bases). V lost 10 bases and J lost 7, with 14 bases in between. The germline gives CDR1 KGHSH, CDR2 LQKENI. CDR3 size: 13 residues. CDR3 amino acids: CATGAEANSPLHF. Written as DNA, the CDR3 is TGTGCCACCGGGGCGGAGGCGAATTCACCCCTCCACTTT.

The DNA for the CDR3 is TGTGCCATCAGTGAGTCGAACGGCTACGAGCAGTACGTC. It yields the protein CAISESNGYEQYV. The chain links TRBV10-3 to TRBJ2-7; D gene ambiguous. The CDR3 runs 13 residues. The ends were cut back, 0 bases at V and 3 bases at J, with 6 bases in the middle. Germline assignment: CDR1 ENHRY and CDR2 SYGVKD.

The rearrangement links TRBV7-2 to TRBJ1-6; TRBD1 is a possible D gene (5 bases). V lost 3 bases and J lost 10, with 22 bases in between. This CDR3 has 17 amino acids. In germline, CDR1 is SGHTA, CDR2 FQGNSA. The CDR3 here is CASSLAPSGPGYSPLHF. The CDR3 DNA is TGTGCCAGCAGCTTGGCCCCCTCGGGACCCGGGTACTCACCCCTCCACTTT.

The rearrangement links TRBV19 to TRBJ2-1; weak D call: TRBD2 (5 bases). Germline values: CDR1 LNHDA, CDR2 SQIVND (reference sequence). The length of the CDR3 is 15 residues. V was shortened by 3 bases and J by 4 bases, with 13 bases between the two germline ends. CDR3 sequence: CASSMIAGGYNEQFF. The CDR3 bases are TGTGCCAGTAGTATGATCGCGGGCGGGTACAATGAGCAGTTCTTC.

This chain connects TRBV2 to TRBJ1-5; D is ambiguous. The CDR3 runs to 13 residues. The germline V and J ends were trimmed by 7 bases and 6 bases, with 13 bases remaining between them. Germline V gene lookup returns CDR1 SNHLY and CDR2 FYNNEI. Here the CDR3 DNA reads TGTGCCAGCACCTCCACGTGGGGTCAGCCCCAGCATTTT. Translating gives CASTSTWGQPQHF.

This rearrangement joins TRBV6-4 to TRBJ2-3; D may correspond to TRBD1 or TRBD2 (5 bases each). The CDR3 length is 14 residues. CDR1 and CDR2 from the germline V gene are MRHNA and SNTAGT. The V end was cut by 0 bases, the J end by 4 bases, with 8 bases between. CDR3: CASSDSSGPDTQYF. Written as DNA, the CDR3 is TGTGCCAGCAGTGACTCGTCGGGGCCAGATACGCAGTATTTT.

This chain joins TRBV18 and TRBJ2-5; D gene ambiguous. Trimming left V 3 bases short and J 5 bases short, with 10 bases between. There are 13 residues in the CDR3. CDR1 and CDR2 (germline): KGHSH, LQKENI. CDR3 in amino acids: CASSPGLKETQYF. CDR3 nucleotides: TGTGCCAGCTCACCGGGTCTCAAGGAGACCCAGTACTTC.